These 17 T cell receptor beta chains originate from one sample sequenced in a study of blood T cell repertoires in COVID-19. Produced via immunoSEQ multiplex PCR; TCRdb's table is partial and in-frame only. The sample has about 76,000 clones, roughly 85% seen once. The sample taken for sequencing was peripheral blood. These receptors all come from a man younger than 40 with acute or convalescent COVID-19.

The rearrangement uses TRBV28 and TRBJ2-7; TRBD1 aligns across 11 bases. This CDR3 region has 15 residues. Germline values: CDR1 MDHEN, CDR2 SYDVKM. Trimming cost V 4 bases and J 2 bases; bases outside gene matches: 4. The DNA for the CDR3 is TGTGCCAGCAGTTCGCCGGGACAGGGGGCCTACGAGCAGTACTTC. It encodes CASSSPGQGAYEQYF.

V and J are TRBV5-1 and TRBJ2-3, with 7 nucleotides matching TRBD1. The trim removed 4 bases at V and 0 bases at J, leaving 5 bases unmatched. Germline loops: CDR1 SGHRS, CDR2 YFSETQ. The CDR3 is made up of 15 amino acids. CDR3 in amino acids: CASSPGTVSTDTQYF. For the CDR3, the DNA is TGCGCCAGCAGCCCCGGGACAGTAAGCACAGATACGCAGTATTTT.

V is TRBV6-5 and J is TRBJ2-6; no firm D call. CDR1 is MNHEY and CDR2 is SVGAGI in the germline V gene. The CDR3 is 14 residues long. V was pared by 4 bases and J by 1 base, with 5 bases between. CDR3: CASSSGSGANVLTF. The CDR3 DNA follows: TGTGCCAGCAGTTCGGGTTCTGGGGCCAACGTCCTGACTTTC.

The chain carries TRBV7-3 and TRBJ2-3, with 12 bases matching TRBD2. CDR3 length: 17 residues. The V segment lost 5 bases and the J segment 6 bases; nucleotides outside the gene matches: 12. Germline V gene lookup returns CDR1 SGHTA and CDR2 FQGTGA. The CDR3 DNA follows: TGTGCCAGCAGCCCCAGCCCTGGGCTAGCGGGAGGGGATACGCAGTATTTT. Protein sequence: CASSPSPGLAGGDTQYF.

This chain uses TRBV11-2 with TRBJ2-1, with D possibly being TRBD2 (6 bases). The CDR3 length is 18 residues. CDR1 is SGHAT and CDR2 is FQNNGV in the germline V gene. V gave up 5 bases and J gave up 4 bases, with 24 bases separating them. The CDR3 DNA is TGTGCCAGCAGCATGACTAGTAGCCGTAGCTTAGTTTACAATGAGCAGTTCTTC. The encoded protein is CASSMTSSRSLVYNEQFF.

The rearrangement joins TRBV5-1 to TRBJ2-5, with 7 bases identical to TRBD1. This CDR3 contains 15 residues. Germline V gene data show CDR1 as SGHRS and CDR2 as YFSETQ. Trimming at V came to 0 bases and at J to 5 bases, leaving 7 bases not matched to a gene. Here the CDR3 reads CASSLEGADRETQYF. The CDR3 DNA reads TGCGCCAGCAGCTTGGAGGGGGCGGATCGCGAGACCCAGTACTTC.

The chain employs TRBV28 and TRBJ2-7, with TRBD2 as a possible D gene (5 bases). With 8 bases removed from V and 6 bases from J, the gap between germline ends came to 20 bases. Looked up from germline, CDR1 is MDHEN and CDR2 is SYDVKM. The CDR3 length is 14 residues. The CDR3 coding sequence is TGTGCCAGCCATCCGCGGGTACCGACACCCGAGCAGTACTTC. Translated: CASHPRVPTPEQYF.

The CDR3 DNA follows: TGCGCCAGCTCTCCCAATACGCGGGGCACAGATACGCAGTATTTT. It translates to CASSPNTRGTDTQYF. The gene calls are TRBV10-1 and TRBJ2-3; TRBD2 is a possible D gene (5 bases). Trimming removed 8 bases from V and 1 base from J, with 16 bases in between. Germline V gene data show CDR1 as WNHNN and CDR2 as SYGVQD (reference sequence). The CDR3 length is 15 residues.

The chain combines TRBV5-4 with TRBJ2-1; a possible D gene is TRBD2 (5 bases). The CDR3 extends over 16 amino acids. Germline V gene sequence: CDR1 SGHNT, CDR2 YYREEE (reference sequence). Trimming removed 3 bases from V and 5 bases from J, with 18 bases in between. This CDR3 reads CASSSIAHPSNNEQFF. DNA for the CDR3: TGTGCCAGCAGCTCGATAGCGCACCCAAGCAACAATGAGCAGTTCTTC.

The chain joins TRBV7-9 to TRBJ2-3; no firm D call. V was clipped by 8 bases and J by 2 bases, with 17 bases between them. CDR1 and CDR2 from the germline V gene are SEHNR and FQNEAQ (reference sequence). The CDR3 sequence is 15 residues long. The CDR3 loop is CASGLGTIDTDTQYF. The CDR3 region has the DNA TGTGCCAGCGGCCTCGGTACTATTGACACAGATACGCAGTATTTT.

CDR3 in DNA: TGTGCCGTGATGGGAGGGCCGAGCAATGAGCAGTTCTTC. This codes for CAVMGGPSNEQFF. The V call is TRBV27, the J call TRBJ2-1; TRBD2 matches 7 bases. The CDR3 contains 13 residues. Germline lookup yields CDR1 MNHEY and CDR2 SMNVEV (reference sequence). Germline trimming cut 11 bases from V and 6 bases from J; bases unmatched to any gene: 10.

This rearrangement joins TRBV28 to TRBJ2-1; 7 bases line up with TRBD2. Germline trimming cut 7 bases from V and 3 bases from J; bases unmatched to any gene: 6. The length of the CDR3 is 14 residues. Germline assignment: CDR1 MDHEN and CDR2 SYDVKM. The CDR3 reads CASIPSGSYNEQFF. CDR3 sequence (DNA): TGTGCCAGCATTCCTAGCGGCAGCTACAATGAGCAGTTCTTC.

V is TRBV18 and J is TRBJ2-1, with D possibly being TRBD2 (6 bases). This CDR3 has 17 amino acids. CDR1 KGHSH and CDR2 LQKENI come from the germline V gene. V was trimmed by 3 bases and J by 0 bases, leaving 15 bases between them. The CDR3, as DNA: TGTGCCAGCTCACCTACACTACCGGGACTCTCCTACAATGAGCAGTTCTTC. This sequence encodes CASSPTLPGLSYNEQFF. The full variable domain, with the rest looked up from reference TRBV18 and TRBJ2-1, is NAGVMQNPRHLVRRRGQEARLRCSPMKGHSHVYWYRQLPEEGLKFMVYLQKENIIDESGMPKERFSAEFPKEGPSILRIQQVVRGDSAAYFCASSPTLPGLSYNEQFFGPGTRLTVL.

The sample holds a few counts of this clone. The V call is TRBV28, the J call TRBJ1-6; 7 bases line up with TRBD1. Germline-derived CDR1 and CDR2 are MDHEN and SYDVKM. The CDR3 sequence is 16 residues long. J was trimmed by 7 bases and V by 4 bases; bases with no gene match: 10. CDR3 sequence reads: CASSSRTRGRNSPLHF. CDR3 in DNA: TGTGCCAGCAGTTCAAGGACCAGGGGGAGGAATTCACCCCTCCACTTT.

The chain combines TRBV9 with TRBJ2-3, with D perhaps matching TRBD1 (5 bases). The CDR3 totals 15 residues. Trimming pared 3 bases from V and 2 bases from J, leaving 13 bases between. CDR1 is SGDLS, CDR2 YYNGEE, per germline. CDR3 DNA: TGTGCCAGCAGCGCAAGACAGTCCCCCACAGATACGCAGTATTTT. Translation gives CASSARQSPTDTQYF.

The chain combines TRBV10-2 with TRBJ2-1; the D gene is possibly TRBD2 (6 bases). The ends were cut back, 7 bases at V and 7 bases at J, with 17 bases in the middle. CDR3 length: 14 amino acids. The V gene's germline CDR1 is WSHSY and CDR2 SAAADI. The CDR3 sequence: CASTRAGGPNEQFF. Here the CDR3 DNA reads TGCGCCAGCACTCGGGCCGGGGGACCAAATGAGCAGTTCTTC.

The rearrangement uses TRBV18 and TRBJ2-3; D might be TRBD2 (5 bases). In germline, CDR1 is KGHSH, CDR2 LQKENI. The germline V and J ends were trimmed by 1 base and 2 bases, with 10 bases remaining between them. This CDR3 spans 15 amino acids. The CDR3 protein is CASSPHPDYTDTQYF. The CDR3 bases are TGTGCCAGCTCACCACATCCCGACTACACAGATACGCAGTATTTT.